The 27 T cell receptor beta chains below all came from one sample that was sequenced in a study of cytomegalovirus exposure and HLA in healthy donors (dated by TCRdb to 2016 to 2017). To prepare the library, the immunoSEQ multiplex PCR assay was applied. A mixture of 60 forward primers for TCR Vbeta segments and 13 reverse primers for TCR Jbeta segments was used in the multiplex PCR. The source is immuneACCESS, and TCRdb retained only in-frame sequences with V and J called. Part of the clones is not carried over; for the studies checked, unresolved V genes explain less than half of this, and the remainder is unexplained. The sample table shows some 130,000 clones, and 82% are seen once. The ten biggest clones cover approximately 10% of the sample. The sequenced sample was PBMCs. These receptors all stem from a male donor in good health and CMV-seropositive.

Turning to this clone: One end of the junction varies from germline; a read error may be responsible. CDR3 nucleotides: TGCAGCGTCAATCGACAGGGAGGAAACAGTCAGTACTTC. This sequence encodes CSVNRQGGNSQYF. This sequence joins TRBV29-1 and TRBJ2-4; the D gene is possibly TRBD1 (7 bases). CDR3 length: 13 amino acids. In germline, CDR1 is SQVTM, CDR2 ANQGSEA.

The J gene is TRBJ2-1, the V gene TRBV11-3; weak D call: TRBD1 (5 bases). CDR1 is SGHNT and CDR2 is YENEEA in the germline V gene. Trimming removed 1 base at V and 8 bases at J, with 15 bases between. The CDR3 covers 15 residues. CDR3 loop: CASSLGAGMSDEQFF. As DNA, the CDR3 is TGTGCCAGCAGCTTAGGAGCAGGGATGTCCGATGAGCAGTTCTTC.

The chain employs TRBV19 and TRBJ1-5; D possibly corresponds to TRBD1 (5 bases). From germline, CDR1 is LNHDA and CDR2 SQIVND (reference sequence). Trimming stripped 7 bases from V and 5 bases from J, with 15 bases between. The CDR3 loop spans 14 amino acids. The CDR3 loop reads CASIPAGEYQPQHF. CDR3 coding DNA: TGTGCCAGTATCCCAGCGGGGGAATATCAGCCCCAGCATTTT.

The genes are TRBV6-5 and TRBJ1-1, with 7 bases fitting TRBD1. In germline, CDR1 is MNHEY, CDR2 SVGAGI. The CDR3 totals 13 residues. Trimming removed 7 bases from V and 6 bases from J; junction bases left unmatched: 8. CDR3 loop: CASTKRDRAEAFF. DNA for the CDR3: TGTGCCAGCACCAAGAGGGACAGAGCTGAAGCTTTCTTT.

This sequence joins TRBV4-1 and TRBJ1-5; 7 nucleotides match TRBD1. The CDR3 contains 19 residues. V lost 4 bases to trimming and J lost 2 bases; unmatched junction nucleotides: 17. CDR1 MGHRA and CDR2 YSYEKL come from the germline V gene. CDR3 DNA: TGCGCCAGCAGCCCAGAGTACGGCAGGGGGGAGGTAGGCAATCAGCCCCAGCATTTT. Protein product: CASSPEYGRGEVGNQPQHF.

The chain uses TRBV4-1 and TRBJ2-3, with 8 bases that match TRBD1. V was clipped by 4 bases and J by 4 bases; unmatched bases: 16. This CDR3 comprises 18 residues. Germline-derived CDR1 and CDR2 are MGHRA and YSYEKL. CDR3 loop: CASSPLLADREAADTQYF. Here the CDR3 DNA reads TGCGCCAGCAGCCCCTTACTTGCGGACAGGGAGGCTGCAGATACGCAGTATTTT.

The V and J genes are TRBV15 and TRBJ2-7; 11 positions agree with TRBD2. CDR3 length: 13 residues. The germline V gene has CDR1 LNHNV and CDR2 YYDKDF (reference sequence). Here the CDR3 DNA reads TGTGGAACTAGCGGGAGTCCCTCCTACGAGCAGTACTTC. It specifies CGTSGSPSYEQYF.

V is TRBV27 and J is TRBJ2-2, with a possible D match to TRBD1 (5 bases). V was cut by 6 bases and J by 3 bases, with 11 bases left in between. The CDR3 is 14 residues long. Germline V CDR1 and CDR2: MNHEY, SMNVEV (reference sequence). The DNA of the CDR3 is TGTGCCAGCAGGTGGGGCGTTCACACCGGGGAGCTGTTTTTT. Translation gives CASRWGVHTGELFF.

This sequence joins TRBV11-2 and TRBJ2-5; 10 nucleotides align to TRBD2. Germline CDR1 reads SGHAT; CDR2 reads FQNNGV. The CDR3 sequence is 16 residues long. The V and J ends lost 5 bases and 5 bases, in that order; junction bases with no gene match: 11. In nucleotides, the CDR3 is TGTGCCAGCAGCCCGTCCCCTAGCGGGAGTTGGGAGACCCAGTACTTC. Translated: CASSPSPSGSWETQYF. The whole variable domain, remainder taken from reference TRBV11-2 and TRBJ2-5, is EAGVAQSPRYKIIEKRQSVAFWCNPISGHATLYWYQQILGQGPKLLIQFQNNGVVDDSQLPKDRFSAERLKGVDSTLKIQPAKLEDSAVYLCASSPSPSGSWETQYFGPGTRLLVL.

V gene TRBV6-5 combines with J gene TRBJ2-6; TRBD1 matches 9 bases. Looked up from germline, CDR1 is MNHEY and CDR2 is SVGAGI. The CDR3 has 15 residues. V shed 9 bases, J shed 2 bases, and the junction held 5 bases outside the gene matches. The CDR3 sequence: CASRWTGAGANVLTF. The CDR3 DNA follows: TGTGCCAGTCGATGGACAGGGGCTGGGGCCAACGTCCTGACTTTC.

The rearrangement links TRBV4-3 to TRBJ2-5; a weak D match, TRBD2 (6 bases). The end of the DNA is better explained by TRBJ2-7, so the J call may be wrong. The CDR3 is 15 residues long. CDR1 LGHNA and CDR2 YSLEER come from the germline V gene. The CDR3 DNA is TGCGCCAGCAGCCAAGACCGGCGGGATTCCTACGAGCAGTACTTC. Translated, it gives CASSQDRRDSYEQYF.

The gene calls are TRBV9 and TRBJ2-6, with a weak D call TRBD2 (6 bases). V was clipped by 3 bases and J by 2 bases, with 12 bases between them. CDR1 is SGDLS and CDR2 is YYNGEE in the germline V gene. This CDR3 is built from 16 residues. The DNA for the CDR3 is TGTGCCAGCAGCGCCTCGGGGGAGCCTGGGGCCAACGTCCTGACTTTC. Translating gives CASSASGEPGANVLTF.

The rearrangement joins TRBV10-2 to TRBJ1-4, with unresolved D. Germline V gene data show CDR1 as WSHSY and CDR2 as SAAADI. Trimming removed 0 bases at V and 11 bases at J, with 7 bases between. This CDR3 has 12 amino acids. As DNA, the CDR3 is TGCGCCAGCAGTGAGTCTCTCAGTAAACTGTTTTTT. The encoded protein is CASSESLSKLFF.

Of note for this clone: One end of the junction is discordant with germline, which a read error may explain. V usage is TRBV7-9 and J usage is TRBJ1-2, with a weak D call TRBD1 (5 bases). The CDR3 length is 14 residues. Germline CDR1 and CDR2: SEHNR and FQNEAQ (reference sequence). The chain's CDR3 is CSSSLVARGDGYTF. The CDR3 DNA sequence: TGTTCCAGCAGTTTGGTCGCGCGGGGGGATGGCTACACCTTC.

The chain uses TRBV19 and TRBJ2-5, with 8 bases matching TRBD1. Germline values: CDR1 LNHDA, CDR2 SQIVND (reference sequence). V shed 6 bases, J shed 3 bases, and the junction held 6 bases outside the gene matches. This CDR3 region has 14 residues. The CDR3 DNA follows: TGTGCCAGTAGCCCTCAGGGGGCGGAAGAGACCCAGTACTTC. It specifies CASSPQGAEETQYF. The variable domain in full, completed from reference TRBV19 and TRBJ2-5, reads DGGITQSPKYLFRKEGQNVTLSCEQNLNHDAMYWYRQDPGQGLRLIYYSQIVNDFQKGDIAEGYSVSREKKESFPLTVTSAQKNPTAFYLCASSPQGAEETQYFGPGTRLLVL.

The rearrangement uses TRBV6-6 and TRBJ2-1; TRBD2 agrees at 7 bases. The V and J ends lost 0 bases and 2 bases, in that order; junction bases with no gene match: 4. The CDR3 is 16 residues long. CDR1 is MNHNY and CDR2 is SVGAGI in the germline V gene (reference sequence). The CDR3 region is CASSYSGLAAYNEQFF. DNA for the CDR3: TGTGCCAGCAGTTACTCTGGCCTAGCGGCCTACAATGAGCAGTTCTTC.

The chain combines TRBV7-9 with TRBJ2-7; perhaps TRBD2 as D (6 bases). The length of the CDR3 is 12 residues. CDR1 is SEHNR and CDR2 is FQNEAQ in the germline V gene (reference sequence). Written as DNA, the CDR3 is TGTTCCTCCGGGACTTCAAGGTACGAGCAGTACTTC. Translated, it gives CSSGTSRYEQYF.

The chain is built from TRBV27 and TRBJ2-1, with 10 bases that match TRBD2. With 3 bases clipped from V and 4 bases from J, the junction kept 6 bases outside the gene matches. The CDR3 spans 16 residues. CDR1 MNHEY and CDR2 SMNVEV come from the germline V gene (reference sequence). The CDR3 coding sequence is TGTGCCAGCAGTTTTATGTCTAGCGGGAGTTACAATGAGCAGTTCTTC. This gives the protein CASSFMSSGSYNEQFF.

V usage is TRBV18 and J usage is TRBJ2-5, with 8 bases fitting TRBD2. Germline CDR1 is KGHSH and CDR2 is LQKENI. With 2 bases clipped from V and 4 bases from J, the junction kept 3 bases outside the gene matches. This CDR3 is 14 amino acids long. The CDR3 spells CASSPSGRGETQYF. In DNA, the CDR3 is TGTGCCAGCTCACCATCCGGGAGGGGAGAGACCCAGTACTTC. The full variable domain, in which reference TRBV18 and TRBJ2-5 provide the parts outside the CDR3, is NAGVMQNPRHLVRRRGQEARLRCSPMKGHSHVYWYRQLPEEGLKFMVYLQKENIIDESGMPKERFSAEFPKEGPSILRIQQVVRGDSAAYFCASSPSGRGETQYFGPGTRLLVL.

The V call is TRBV9, the J call TRBJ2-5, with D perhaps TRBD2 (6 bases). Germline V CDR1 and CDR2: SGDLS, YYNGEE. The CDR3 is made up of 15 amino acids. V lost 1 base, J lost 5 bases, and 15 bases lay in between. In nucleotides, the CDR3 is TGTGCCAGCAGCGTATTGGGTAGCGGATGGGAGACCCAGTACTTC. Its protein is CASSVLGSGWETQYF. Using reference TRBV9 and TRBJ2-5 for the parts outside the CDR3, the full variable domain is DSGVTQTPKHLITATGQRVTLRCSPRSGDLSVYWYQQSLDQGLQFLIQYYNGEERAKGNILERFSAQQFPDLHSELNLSSLELGDSALYFCASSVLGSGWETQYFGPGTRLLVL.

With respect to this clone: A junction end diverges from the germline sequence, so it may reflect a read error. V usage is TRBV7-2 and J usage is TRBJ2-7, with a weak D call TRBD2 (6 bases). The CDR3 extends over 15 amino acids. Germline V CDR1 and CDR2: SGHTA, FQGNSA. This CDR3 is CASSLAQGPLYEQYF. The CDR3 region has the DNA TGTGCCAGCAGCCTAGCGCAGGGTCCCCTCTACGAGCAGTACTTC.

The chain is built from TRBV7-2 and TRBJ2-4; maybe TRBD1 (6 bases). Trimming pared 5 bases from V and 11 bases from J, leaving 19 bases between. The CDR3 runs to 14 residues. In germline, CDR1 is SGHTA, CDR2 FQGNSA. CDR3 protein: CASSAPPGTHFQYF. The CDR3 DNA sequence: TGTGCCAGCAGCGCCCCTCCCGGGACACACTTTCAGTACTTC.

This clone has a single count. This chain joins TRBV6-1 and TRBJ2-7; D unresolved. V was clipped by 2 bases and J by 0 bases, with 5 bases between them. The germline gives CDR1 MNHNS, CDR2 SASEGT. The CDR3 is 13 residues long. CDR3 sequence reads: CASSETPSYEQYF. CDR3 DNA sequence: TGTGCCAGCAGTGAAACACCCTCCTACGAGCAGTACTTC.

This rearrangement joins TRBV6-5 to TRBJ2-5; D call uncertain. The ends were cut back, 2 bases at V and 3 bases at J, with 7 bases in the middle. The CDR3 has 13 residues. Germline V gives CDR1 MNHEY, CDR2 SVGAGI. The CDR3 DNA follows: TGTGCCAGCAGTTACGGGCAGAAAGAGACCCAGTACTTC. Translating gives CASSYGQKETQYF.

This sequence joins TRBV18 and TRBJ2-5; 7 bases are a match to TRBD2. V shed 4 bases, J shed 1 base, and the junction held 9 bases outside the gene matches. The CDR3 extends over 16 amino acids. The germline CDR1 and CDR2 sequences are KGHSH and LQKENI. The CDR3 nucleotides read TGTGCCAGCTCACGAGCAACAGCGGGATTCCAAGAGACCCAGTACTTC. Protein product: CASSRATAGFQETQYF.

This sequence joins TRBV19 and TRBJ2-7, with TRBD2 identical over 9 bases. Germline lookup yields CDR1 LNHDA and CDR2 SQIVND (reference sequence). The CDR3 has 15 amino acids. After removal of 5 bases from V and 3 bases from J, the junction contained 8 bases not matched to a gene. CDR3 nucleotide sequence: TGTGCCAGTAGTGAGACTAGCGGCCTCGACTACGAGCAGTACTTC. Translating gives CASSETSGLDYEQYF.

J is TRBJ1-5 and V is TRBV11-1, with unresolved D. V lost 1 base and J lost 5, with 6 bases in between. The CDR3 has 13 residues. Germline V lookup: CDR1 SGHAT, CDR2 FQDESV (reference sequence). CDR3: CASSLEQHQPQHF. The CDR3 DNA reads TGTGCCAGCAGCTTAGAACAGCATCAGCCCCAGCATTTT.